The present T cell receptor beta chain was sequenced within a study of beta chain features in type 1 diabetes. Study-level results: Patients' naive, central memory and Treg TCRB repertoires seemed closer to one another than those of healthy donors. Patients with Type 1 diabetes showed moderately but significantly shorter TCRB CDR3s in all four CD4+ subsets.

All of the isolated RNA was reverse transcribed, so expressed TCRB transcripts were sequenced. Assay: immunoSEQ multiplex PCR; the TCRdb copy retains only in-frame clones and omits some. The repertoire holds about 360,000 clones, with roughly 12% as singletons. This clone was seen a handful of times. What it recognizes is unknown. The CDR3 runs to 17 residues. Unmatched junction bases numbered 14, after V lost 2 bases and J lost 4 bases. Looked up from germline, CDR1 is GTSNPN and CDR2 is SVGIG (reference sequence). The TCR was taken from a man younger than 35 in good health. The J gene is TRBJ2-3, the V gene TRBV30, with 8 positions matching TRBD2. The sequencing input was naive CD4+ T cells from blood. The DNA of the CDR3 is TGTGCCTGGAGTTCGGGAGGGCCGGGGGGGAGGTCAGATACGCAGTATTTT. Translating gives CAWSSGGPGGRSDTQYF.